This TCR beta chain comes out of a study of somatic mutations in cytotoxic T cells in rheumatoid arthritis. Overall study context: Blood from the patient (around 30 ml EDTA) was drawn right after diagnosis, pretreatment. Whole-study results and caveats: For CD8+ T-cell clonality, rheumatoid arthritis patients and age-matched healthy controls did not differ significantly. In rheumatoid arthritis patients, unlike healthy controls, CD8+ clonality rose with age.

Note on this clone: The antigen is unknown.

The CDR3 runs to 16 residues. Germline lookup yields CDR1 MNHNS and CDR2 SASEGT. V lost 0 bases and J lost 7; bases outside the gene matches: 7. Measured with immunoSEQ multiplex PCR; TCRdb has only the in-frame clones, and not every one. The profile shows 20,000 or so clones, around 80% of them singletons. The specimen sequenced was CD8+ T cells sorted from blood. This TCR was recovered from an adult with rheumatoid arthritis. This chain joins TRBV6-1 and TRBJ1-5; TRBD1 agrees at 9 bases. CDR3 sequence: CASSEAVDRGFQPQHF. CDR3 sequence (DNA): TGTGCCAGCAGTGAAGCCGTCGACAGGGGGTTCCAGCCCCAGCATTTT.